The 2 T cell receptor beta chains listed next were all sequenced from one sample in a study of T cells in Graves' hyperthyroidism and ophthalmopathy. Template material for amplifying TCR beta CDR3 regions consisted of RNA transcripts. In the first-round RT-PCR of the TCR CDR3, the HTBI primer set was used. A single record per CDR3 protein comes from TCRdb applying MiXCR to the multiplex PCR reads. The table lists about 610,000 distinct CDR3 sequences, approximately 16% of them singletons. Sequenced material: blood. The source of these receptors is a woman aged 40 to 50 with Graves' ophthalmopathy.

This chain uses TRBV19 with TRBJ1-1, with D possibly TRBD1 on 6 matching bases. The CDR3 has 12 amino acids. V lost 5 bases and J 6 bases, leaving 10 bases between the germline ends. CDR1 is LNHDA, CDR2 SQIVND, per germline (reference sequence). CDR3 sequence: CASSQRGAEAFF. The CDR3 region has the DNA TGTGCCAGTAGTCAGAGGGGGGCTGAAGCTTTCTTT.

The chain combines TRBV10-3 with TRBJ2-1; 7 nucleotides match TRBD1. The germline CDR1 and CDR2 sequences are ENHRY and SYGVKD. CDR3 length: 15 residues. The trim removed 3 bases at V and 1 base at J, leaving 3 bases unmatched. The CDR3 coding sequence is TGTGCCATCAGTGACGGACAGGCTTCCTACAATGAGCAGTTCTTC. Its protein product is CAISDGQASYNEQFF.